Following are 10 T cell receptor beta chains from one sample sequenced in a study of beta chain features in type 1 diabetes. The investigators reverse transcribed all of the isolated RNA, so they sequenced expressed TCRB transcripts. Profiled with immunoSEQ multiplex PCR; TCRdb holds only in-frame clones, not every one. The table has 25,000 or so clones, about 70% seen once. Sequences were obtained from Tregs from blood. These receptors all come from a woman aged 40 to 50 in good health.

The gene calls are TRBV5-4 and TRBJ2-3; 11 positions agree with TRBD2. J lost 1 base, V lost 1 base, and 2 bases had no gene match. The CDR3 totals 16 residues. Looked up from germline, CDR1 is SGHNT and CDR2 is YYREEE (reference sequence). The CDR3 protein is CASSLWTSGRTDTQYF. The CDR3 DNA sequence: TGTGCCAGCAGCTTGTGGACTAGCGGGCGCACAGATACGCAGTATTTT.

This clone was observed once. This CDR3 reads CASSRAGLGQGETQYF. The CDR3 nucleotides are TGCGCCAGCAGTCGCGCGGGACTCGGACAGGGAGAGACCCAGTACTTC. The chain joins TRBV10-1 to TRBJ2-5, with 8 bases lining up with TRBD1. Germline CDR1 is WNHNN and CDR2 is SYGVQD (reference sequence). CDR3 length: 16 amino acids. V gave up 5 bases and J gave up 4 bases; unmatched junction bases: 12.

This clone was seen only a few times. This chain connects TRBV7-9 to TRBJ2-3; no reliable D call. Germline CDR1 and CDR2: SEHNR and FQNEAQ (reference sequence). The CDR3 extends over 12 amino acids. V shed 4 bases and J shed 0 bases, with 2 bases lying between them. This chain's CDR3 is CASSSSTDTQYF. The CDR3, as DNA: TGTGCCAGCAGCTCAAGCACAGATACGCAGTATTTT. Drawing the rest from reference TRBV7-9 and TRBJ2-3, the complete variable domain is DTGVSQNPRHKITKRGQNVTFRCDPISEHNRLYWYRQTLGQGPEFLTYFQNEAQLEKSRLLSDRFSAERPKGSFSTLEIQRTEQGDSAMYLCASSSSTDTQYFGPGTRLTVL.

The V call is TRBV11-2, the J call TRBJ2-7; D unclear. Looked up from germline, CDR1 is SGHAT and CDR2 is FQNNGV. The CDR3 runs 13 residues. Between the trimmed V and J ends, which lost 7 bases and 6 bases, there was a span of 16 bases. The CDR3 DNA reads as TGTGCCAGCAACCCGTCTCGGGTTGGCGAGCAGTACTTC. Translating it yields CASNPSRVGEQYF.

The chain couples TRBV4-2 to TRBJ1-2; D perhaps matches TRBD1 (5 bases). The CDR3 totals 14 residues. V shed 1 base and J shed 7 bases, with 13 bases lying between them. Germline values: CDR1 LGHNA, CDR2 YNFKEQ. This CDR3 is CASSQVQDSSGYTF. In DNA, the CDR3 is TGTGCCAGCAGCCAAGTCCAAGACAGCTCTGGCTACACCTTC.

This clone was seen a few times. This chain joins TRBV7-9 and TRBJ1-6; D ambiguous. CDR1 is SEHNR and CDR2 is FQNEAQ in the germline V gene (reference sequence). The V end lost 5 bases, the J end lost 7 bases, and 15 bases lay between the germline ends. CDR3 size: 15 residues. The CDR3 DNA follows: TGTGCCAGCAGCGGGTCCGAGTGGGCGAATTCACCCCTCCACTTT. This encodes CASSGSEWANSPLHF. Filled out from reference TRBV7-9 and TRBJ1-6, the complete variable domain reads DTGVSQNPRHKITKRGQNVTFRCDPISEHNRLYWYRQTLGQGPEFLTYFQNEAQLEKSRLLSDRFSAERPKGSFSTLEIQRTEQGDSAMYLCASSGSEWANSPLHFGNGTRLTVT.

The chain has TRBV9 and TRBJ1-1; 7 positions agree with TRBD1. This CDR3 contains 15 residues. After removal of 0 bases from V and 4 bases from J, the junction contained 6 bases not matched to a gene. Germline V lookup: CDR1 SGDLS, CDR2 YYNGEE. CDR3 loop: CASSVEGRGTTEAFF. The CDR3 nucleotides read TGTGCCAGCAGCGTAGAGGGCAGGGGGACCACTGAAGCTTTCTTT.

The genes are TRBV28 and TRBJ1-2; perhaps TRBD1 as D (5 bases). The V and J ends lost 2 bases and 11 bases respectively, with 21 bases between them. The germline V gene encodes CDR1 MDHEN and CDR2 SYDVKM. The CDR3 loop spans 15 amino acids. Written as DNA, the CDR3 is TGTGCCAGCAGTTTAACAGGTTCTCCAGTTATGCGATACACCTTC. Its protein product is CASSLTGSPVMRYTF.

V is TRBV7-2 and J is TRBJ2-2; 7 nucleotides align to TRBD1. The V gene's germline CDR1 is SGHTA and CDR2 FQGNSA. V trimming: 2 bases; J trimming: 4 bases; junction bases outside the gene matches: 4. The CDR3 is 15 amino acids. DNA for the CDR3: TGTGCCAGCAGCTTAAGACAGGGAGTCACCGGGGAGCTGTTTTTT. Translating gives CASSLRQGVTGELFF.

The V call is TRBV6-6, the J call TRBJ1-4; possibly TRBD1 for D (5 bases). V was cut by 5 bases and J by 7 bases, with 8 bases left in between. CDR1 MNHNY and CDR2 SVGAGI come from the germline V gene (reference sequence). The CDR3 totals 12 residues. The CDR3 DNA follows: TGTGCCAGCAGTCGAACAGGTGAAAAACTGTTTTTT. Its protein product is CASSRTGEKLFF.